These 23 T cell receptor beta chains were sequenced from one sample in a study of cytomegalovirus exposure and HLA in healthy donors. Amplification used 60 Vbeta primers and 13 Jbeta primers. The assay was immunoSEQ multiplex PCR, and TCRdb's table has in-frame clones only and misses some. The table includes around 130,000 clones, approximately 80% detected once. Sequenced input: PBMCs. These TCRs come from a man between 18 and 29 years old in good health and CMV-seronegative.

The genes are TRBV10-2 and TRBJ2-1; no clear D gene. The CDR3 length is 13 residues. Germline values: CDR1 WSHSY, CDR2 SAAADI. The germline V and J ends were trimmed by 8 bases and 1 base, with 9 bases remaining between them. CDR3 loop: CASRGDSYNEQFF. The DNA of the CDR3 is TGCGCCAGCCGCGGTGATTCCTACAATGAGCAGTTCTTC.

This clone was seen a handful of times. The chain joins TRBV27 to TRBJ2-1; a weak D match, TRBD1 (5 bases). The CDR3 loop spans 14 amino acids. Looked up from germline, CDR1 is MNHEY and CDR2 is SMNVEV (reference sequence). The V end was cut by 6 bases, the J end by 8 bases, with 17 bases between. The CDR3, as DNA: TGTGCCAGCAGGGTCCAGGGAATTAGTTATGAGCAGTTCTTC. Translation: CASRVQGISYEQFF.

J is TRBJ1-1 and V is TRBV19, with D unresolved. Germline CDR1 reads LNHDA; CDR2 reads SQIVND (reference sequence). Trimming took 4 bases from V and 5 from J, leaving 11 bases between them. The CDR3 is 13 residues long. This chain's CDR3 is CASSRETGTEAFF. CDR3 DNA: TGTGCCAGTAGTAGGGAGACTGGGACTGAAGCTTTCTTT.

This chain uses TRBV30 with TRBJ1-5, with no clear D. Germline CDR1 reads GTSNPN; CDR2 reads SVGIG (reference sequence). V dropped 2 bases and J dropped 6 bases, with 11 bases sitting between them. The CDR3 consists of 13 residues. The CDR3 loop is CAWSLRGSQPQHF. In nucleotides, the CDR3 is TGTGCCTGGAGTCTGAGAGGGTCTCAGCCCCAGCATTTT.

This clone was picked up a small number of times. This rearrangement joins TRBV4-2 to TRBJ1-2; D remains unclear. Germline CDR1 LGHNA, CDR2 YNFKEQ. The V end lost 1 base, the J end lost 0 bases, and 9 bases lay between the germline ends. The CDR3 totals 15 residues. The CDR3 here is CASSQGRDANYGYTF. In nucleotides, the CDR3 is TGTGCCAGCAGCCAAGGGAGGGATGCTAACTATGGCTACACCTTC.

V gene TRBV9 combines with J gene TRBJ2-2; 12 bases are a match to TRBD2. The CDR3 consists of 16 residues. CDR1 is SGDLS, CDR2 YYNGEE, per germline. Losses at the gene ends were 4 bases for V and 6 bases for J; bases not matched to a gene: 7. The CDR3 protein is CASSQRTSGIPGELFF. CDR3 sequence (DNA): TGTGCCAGCAGCCAGCGGACTAGCGGGATACCCGGGGAGCTGTTTTTT. The full variable domain, rest sourced from reference TRBV9 and TRBJ2-2, is DSGVTQTPKHLITATGQRVTLRCSPRSGDLSVYWYQQSLDQGLQFLIQYYNGEERAKGNILERFSAQQFPDLHSELNLSSLELGDSALYFCASSQRTSGIPGELFFGEGSRLTVL.

The chain links TRBV21-1 to TRBJ1-5. TRBV21-1 constitutes a pseudogene. This CDR3 region has 16 residues. The CDR3 bases are TGTGCCAGCAGCAAATGGAGGAAACCCCACAATCAGCCCCAGCATTTT. This encodes CASSKWRKPHNQPQHF.

The V gene is TRBV2, the J gene TRBJ1-5; the D gene is possibly TRBD1 (6 bases). Trimming shortened V by 6 bases and J by 4 bases, and 13 bases separated the two germline ends. Germline CDR1 reads SNHLY; CDR2 reads FYNNEI. CDR3 length: 14 amino acids. CDR3 region: CASRVDSGNQPQHF. The CDR3 nucleotides read TGTGCCAGCAGGGTGGACAGTGGGAATCAGCCCCAGCATTTT.

The chain uses TRBV7-2 and TRBJ2-1; TRBD1 agrees at 7 bases. Germline CDR1 reads SGHTA; CDR2 reads FQGNSA. Germline trimming cut 5 bases from V and 8 bases from J; bases unmatched to any gene: 9. This CDR3 spans 14 amino acids. The CDR3 nucleotides read TGTGCCAGCAGCCACGAAGGGGGCACTCATGAGCAGTTCTTC. This gives the protein CASSHEGGTHEQFF.

The genes are TRBV28 and TRBJ2-7; D may be TRBD1 (6 bases). Germline CDR1 MDHEN, CDR2 SYDVKM. Trimming took off 7 bases at V and 4 bases at J, with 26 bases between the two ends. CDR3 length equals 17 residues. This chain's CDR3 is CASTPRQTGFILYEQYF. The CDR3 nucleotides are TGTGCCAGCACCCCACGGCAGACAGGTTTCATCCTATACGAGCAGTACTTC.

V usage is TRBV7-9 and J usage is TRBJ2-3; 8 nucleotides match TRBD1. The CDR3 is 14 amino acids. The germline CDR1 and CDR2 sequences are SEHNR and FQNEAQ (reference sequence). The V gene end was trimmed by 4 bases and the J gene end by 6 bases; junction bases not matched to a gene: 6. The DNA of the CDR3 is TGTGCCAGCAGCTCCCGAGACAGGGGCGATACGCAGTATTTT. This translates into CASSSRDRGDTQYF.

The genes are TRBV28 and TRBJ1-2; weak D call: TRBD1 (6 bases). CDR1 and CDR2 from the germline V gene are MDHEN and SYDVKM. The length of the CDR3 is 14 residues. The germline V and J ends were trimmed by 5 bases and 2 bases, with 12 bases remaining between them. The CDR3 DNA reads as TGTGCCAGCAGTCTTTCACAGGGCAACTATGGCTACACCTTC. Its protein product is CASSLSQGNYGYTF.

This clone appeared once. The rearrangement uses TRBV6-5 and TRBJ2-5; D might be TRBD2 (5 bases). Trimming cost V 7 bases and J 5 bases, with 20 bases left between them. The CDR3 is 15 residues long. Germline V lookup: CDR1 MNHEY, CDR2 SVGAGI. The CDR3 sequence: CASTPGVVSSETQYF. CDR3 nucleotides: TGTGCCAGCACCCCCGGGGTCGTCTCTTCCGAGACCCAGTACTTC.

In its sample, this clone was seen once. V and J are TRBV10-3 and TRBJ2-3; the match to TRBD2 covers 8 bases. The trim removed 3 bases at V and 2 bases at J, leaving 7 bases unmatched. This CDR3 is 16 amino acids long. Germline V lookup: CDR1 ENHRY, CDR2 SYGVKD. The CDR3 protein is CAISDKRERVTDTQYF. CDR3 DNA sequence: TGTGCCATCAGTGACAAGCGGGAGCGGGTCACAGATACGCAGTATTTT.

V is TRBV5-5 and J is TRBJ2-7, with TRBD2 matching over 11 bases. The CDR3 has 15 amino acids. Germline V CDR1 and CDR2: SGHKS, YYEKEE (reference sequence). V gave up 3 bases and J gave up 7 bases; unmatched junction bases: 9. Here the CDR3 reads CASSSRLAGLGEQYF. CDR3 nucleotide sequence: TGTGCCAGCAGCTCCCGACTAGCGGGACTGGGGGAGCAGTACTTC.

The V call is TRBV19, the J call TRBJ2-5, with 7 bases lining up with TRBD1. The length of the CDR3 is 14 residues. CDR1 is LNHDA, CDR2 SQIVND, per germline (reference sequence). After removal of 3 bases from V and 5 bases from J, the junction contained 6 bases not matched to a gene. Written as DNA, the CDR3 is TGTGCCAGTAGTATCCGGACAGGTTGGGAGACCCAGTACTTC. This gives the protein CASSIRTGWETQYF.

The CDR3 here is CASSQTGGSLTGELFF. Written as DNA, the CDR3 is TGTGCCAGCAGCCAAACTGGCGGGTCGCTCACCGGGGAGCTGTTTTTT. The chain joins TRBV14 to TRBJ2-2, with D possibly being TRBD2 (5 bases). The CDR3 sequence is 16 residues long. The V gene lost 2 bases and the J gene lost 4 bases, with 14 bases spanning the gap. CDR1 is SGHDN and CDR2 is FVKESK in the germline V gene.

This clone occurred once. In DNA, the CDR3 is TGTGCCAGCAGCGTCCCACCCTCCTGGACAGTTGATTGGCCCCAGTTCTTC. This gives the protein CASSVPPSWTVDWPQFF. The chain carries TRBV7-9 and TRBJ2-1; D is perhaps TRBD1 (6 bases). The V end lost 5 bases, the J end lost 13 bases, and 30 bases lay between the germline ends. Germline V gene sequence: CDR1 SEHNR, CDR2 FQNEAQ (reference sequence). This CDR3 comprises 17 residues.

This rearrangement joins TRBV13 to TRBJ2-1, with 8 bases lining up with TRBD2. The V and J ends lost 5 bases and 8 bases, in that order; junction bases with no gene match: 11. The CDR3 contains 15 residues. Germline V gene lookup returns CDR1 PRHDT and CDR2 FYEKMQ (reference sequence). The CDR3 region is CASSPGAGVGYEQFF. In nucleotides, the CDR3 is TGTGCCAGCAGCCCCGGAGCGGGAGTTGGCTATGAGCAGTTCTTC.

This CDR3 reads CASSPGQGGTDTQYF. In DNA, the CDR3 is TGCGCCAGCAGCCCCGGACAGGGTGGGACAGATACGCAGTATTTT. V gene TRBV5-1 combines with J gene TRBJ2-3; TRBD1 agrees at 8 bases. This CDR3 is built from 15 residues. Germline CDR1 reads SGHRS; CDR2 reads YFSETQ. Trimming took 4 bases from V and 3 from J; bases not matched to a gene: 7.

The chain employs TRBV28 and TRBJ2-5; 7 bases are shared with TRBD1. TRBJ2-7 explains the end of the DNA better; the J call may be wrong. Germline lookup yields CDR1 MDHEN and CDR2 SYDVKM. This CDR3 is 15 amino acids long. The CDR3 nucleotides are TGTGCCAGCAGTTCATGGGGACAGAACTCCTACGAGCAGTACTTC. Its protein product is CASSSWGQNSYEQYF.

This clone is a singleton in its sample. V usage is TRBV7-9 and J usage is TRBJ1-2; TRBD1 matches 8 bases. V was pared by 0 bases and J by 6 bases, with 6 bases of the junction left unmatched. CDR1 is SEHNR, CDR2 FQNEAQ, per germline (reference sequence). CDR3 length equals 15 residues. The DNA of the CDR3 is TGTGCCAGCAGCTTAGCATCCGCAGGGGGCGATGGCTACACCTTC. Translated: CASSLASAGGDGYTF.

This chain connects TRBV30 to TRBJ1-5; D unclear. The length of the CDR3 is 13 residues. The germline V gene has CDR1 GTSNPN and CDR2 SVGIG (reference sequence). Between the trimmed V and J ends, which lost 1 base and 4 bases, there was a span of 8 bases. The CDR3 sequence is CAWSEHSNQPQHF. The CDR3 bases are TGTGCCTGGAGTGAACATTCGAATCAGCCCCAGCATTTT.